This TCR beta chain was documented in a study of blood T cell repertoires in COVID-19 (dated by TCRdb to about 2020). General notes on the study: Samples from collaborators originated in the United States, Italy and Spain and spanned both the acute and convalescent phases of COVID-19. Where available, HLA class I and class II types were obtained from metadata supplied by the sample provider rather than from assay-based typing. The prospective study material was composed of cDNA or gDNA derived from T cells, B-cell-depleted T cells, or PBMCs. The repertoires were released in a freely available public database intended as a resource for research on the immune response to SARS-CoV-2. The dataset comprised deeply sampled blood TCRbeta repertoires from subjects exposed to, actively infected with, or recovered from COVID-19. Samples came from the ongoing ImmuneRACE study (first 160 participants) plus 1,254 subjects from 6 global collaborators. The sample metadata nearly always contained a de-identified subject ID, COVID-19 status, age in years and sex.

TCRbeta CDR3 regions were amplified from genomic DNA by means of the immunoSEQ Assay, a bias-controlled multiplex PCR. For the original study's pipeline: The number of nucleated cells in each sample was estimated from the amplification of reference gene primers within the assay. Sequence reads were collapsed and filtered to measure the absolute abundance of every unique TCRbeta CDR3 rearrangement. For each sample, productive Simpson clonality was calculated as the square root of Simpson's diversity index over productive rearrangements. TCRdb's version of the immuneACCESS table is confined to in-frame rearrangements and falls short of the full clone set. An unresolved V gene accounts for under half of the shortfall where checked; the remainder is of unknown origin. The V and J calls and clone size come from that table; D and trimming were worked out from the DNA. This sample gives 300,000 to 450,000 clones in total; about 90% of them show up just once. The top ten clonotypes cover around 2.8% of the sample.

Results and caveats for the whole study, not just this receptor: How much clinical and demographic metadata was included differed by source and by participant, and the metadata was provided uncurated.

Notes on this clone: The antigen it recognizes is unknown. No base qualities exist here, and no much larger clone lies one base off it.

Between the V and J ends, shortened by 0 bases and 4 bases respectively, the junction contains 12 bases. CDR1 and CDR2 were assigned from the germline V gene as LGHNA and YSLEER. From the cysteine through the phenylalanine, the CDR3 covers 15 amino acids. CDR3 DNA is the only sequence kept; it has 45 bases, read in frame from the first base. In Seattle, one collaborating source enrolled patients while the infection was active and tracked those patients longitudinally over the course of disease. The collaborating institutions used their own protocols to collect whole blood in K2EDTA tubes. Collaborator samples were shipped for TCRbeta analysis as frozen whole blood, isolated PBMCs, or DNA extracted from either sample type.

The sequence was obtained from a woman under 40 with COVID-19, enrolled during active disease. The specimen sequenced was peripheral blood. Recombination joined TRBV4-3 with TRBJ1-2; a weak D assignment points to TRBD1 (6 bases agree). CDR3 loop: CASSQEAGAGYGYTF. The DNA is as follows: TGCGCCAGCAGCCAAGAGGCGGGGGCCGGCTATGGCTACACCTTC.